The clone carrying this TCR beta chain was counted only a few times. The V gene end was trimmed by 4 bases and the J gene end by 7 bases; junction bases not matched to a gene: 5. The length of the CDR3 is 14 residues. Per germline, CDR1 SQVTM and CDR2 ANQGSEA. Sorting separated CD25+CD127- cells from the CD4+ cells of a few patients. The sample comes from a study of CD8+ T cells in alopecia areata. As the sequencing template, cDNA was produced by extracting RNA and reverse transcribing it. Only in-frame clones appear in the TCRdb table, and some are missing; sequencing was by immunoSEQ multiplex PCR. The sample consists of roughly 40,000 clones, less than 55% of them appearing once.

Specimen: CD4+ Tregs sorted from blood. This TCR was sampled from a human donor with alopecia areata. This sequence joins TRBV29-1 and TRBJ2-1; 12 bases are a match to TRBD1. DNA of the CDR3: TGCAGCGTTGCGGGACAGGGGGCTTGGAATGAGCAGTTCTTC. It translates to CSVAGQGAWNEQFF.